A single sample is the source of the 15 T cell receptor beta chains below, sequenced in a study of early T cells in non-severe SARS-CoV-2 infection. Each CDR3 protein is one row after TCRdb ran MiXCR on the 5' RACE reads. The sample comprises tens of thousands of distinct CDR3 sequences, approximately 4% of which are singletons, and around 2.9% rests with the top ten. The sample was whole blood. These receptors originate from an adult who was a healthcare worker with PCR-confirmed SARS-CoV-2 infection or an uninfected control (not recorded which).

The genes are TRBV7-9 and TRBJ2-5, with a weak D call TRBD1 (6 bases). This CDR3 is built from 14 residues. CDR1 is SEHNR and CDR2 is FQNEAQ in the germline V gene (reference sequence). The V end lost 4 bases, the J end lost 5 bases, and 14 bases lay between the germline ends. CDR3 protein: CASSSQGSSETQYF. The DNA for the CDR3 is TGTGCCAGCAGCTCGCAGGGGTCATCGGAGACCCAGTACTTC.

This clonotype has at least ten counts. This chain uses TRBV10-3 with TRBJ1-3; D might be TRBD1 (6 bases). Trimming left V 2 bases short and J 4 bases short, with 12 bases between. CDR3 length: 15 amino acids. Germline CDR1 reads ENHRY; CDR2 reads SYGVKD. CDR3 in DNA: TGTGCCATCAGTGAGGCGAGGGGGAGCGGAAACACCATATATTTT. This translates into CAISEARGSGNTIYF.

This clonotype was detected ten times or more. The CDR3 spells CASSLQSSGANVLTF. The CDR3 bases are TGTGCCAGCAGTTTACAGAGCTCTGGGGCCAACGTCCTGACTTTC. The V and J genes are TRBV7-2 and TRBJ2-6; D unclear. Deletions cut 6 bases from V and 0 bases from J, with 9 bases between. The CDR3 sequence is 15 residues long. Germline lookup yields CDR1 SGHTA and CDR2 FQGNSA.

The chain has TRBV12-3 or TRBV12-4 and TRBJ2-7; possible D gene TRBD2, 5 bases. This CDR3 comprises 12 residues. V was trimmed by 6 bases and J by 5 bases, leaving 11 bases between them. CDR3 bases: TGTGCCAGCAGCGGTCGGCGGGACGAGCAGTACTTC. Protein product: CASSGRRDEQYF.

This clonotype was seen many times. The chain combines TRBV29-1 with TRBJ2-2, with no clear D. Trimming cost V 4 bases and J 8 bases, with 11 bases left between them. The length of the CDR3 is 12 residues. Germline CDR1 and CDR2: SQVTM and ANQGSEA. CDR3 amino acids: CSVGDTTGELFF. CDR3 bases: TGCAGCGTTGGAGACACTACTGGGGAGCTGTTTTTT.

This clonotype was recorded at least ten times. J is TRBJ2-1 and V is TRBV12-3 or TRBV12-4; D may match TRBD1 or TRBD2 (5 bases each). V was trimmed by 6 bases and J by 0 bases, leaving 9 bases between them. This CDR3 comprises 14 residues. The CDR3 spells CASRGVSSYNEQFF. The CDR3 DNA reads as TGTGCCAGCAGGGGGGTGAGCTCCTACAATGAGCAGTTCTTC.

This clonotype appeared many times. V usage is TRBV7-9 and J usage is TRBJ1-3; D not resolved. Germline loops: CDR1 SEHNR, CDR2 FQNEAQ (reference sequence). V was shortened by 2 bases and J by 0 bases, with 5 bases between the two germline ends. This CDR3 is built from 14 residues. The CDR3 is CASSLSSSGNTIYF. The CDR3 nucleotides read TGTGCCAGCAGCTTATCGAGCTCTGGAAACACCATATATTTT.

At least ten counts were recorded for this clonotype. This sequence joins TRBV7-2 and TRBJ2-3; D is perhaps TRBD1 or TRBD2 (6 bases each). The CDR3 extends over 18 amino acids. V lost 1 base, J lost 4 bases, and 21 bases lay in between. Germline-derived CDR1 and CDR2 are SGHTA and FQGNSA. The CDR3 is CASSLEGGGQPLSDTQYF. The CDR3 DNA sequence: TGTGCCAGCAGCTTAGAGGGGGGCGGGCAGCCCCTCTCAGATACGCAGTATTTT.

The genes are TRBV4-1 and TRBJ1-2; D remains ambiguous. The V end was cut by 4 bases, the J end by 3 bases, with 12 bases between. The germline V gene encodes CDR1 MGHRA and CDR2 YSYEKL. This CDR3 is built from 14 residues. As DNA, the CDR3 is TGCGCCAGCAGCCCGTCCCTGACCCACTATGGCTACACCTTC. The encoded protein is CASSPSLTHYGYTF.

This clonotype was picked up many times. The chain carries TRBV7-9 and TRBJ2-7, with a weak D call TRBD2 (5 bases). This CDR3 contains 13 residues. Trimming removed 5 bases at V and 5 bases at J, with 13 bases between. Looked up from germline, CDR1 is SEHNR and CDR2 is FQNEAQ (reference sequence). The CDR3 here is CASSPRGPDEQYF. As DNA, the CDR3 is TGTGCCAGCAGCCCCCGAGGGCCGGACGAGCAGTACTTC.

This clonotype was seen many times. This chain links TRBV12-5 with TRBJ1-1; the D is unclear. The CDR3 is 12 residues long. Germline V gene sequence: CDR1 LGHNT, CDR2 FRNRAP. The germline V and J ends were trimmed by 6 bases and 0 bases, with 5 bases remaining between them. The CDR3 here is CASGLLNTEAFF. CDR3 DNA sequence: TGTGCTAGTGGCCTTCTGAACACTGAAGCTTTCTTT.

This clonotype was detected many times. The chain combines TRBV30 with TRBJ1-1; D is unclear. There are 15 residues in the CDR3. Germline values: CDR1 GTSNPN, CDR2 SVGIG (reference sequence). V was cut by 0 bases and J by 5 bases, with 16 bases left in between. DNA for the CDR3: TGTGCCTGGAGTGTGGGAAGGGCGGGTTATACTGAAGCTTTCTTT. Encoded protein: CAWSVGRAGYTEAFF. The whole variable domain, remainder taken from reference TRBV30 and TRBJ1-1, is SQTIHQWPATLVQPVGSPLSLECTVEGTSNPNLYWYRQAAGRGLQLLFYSVGIGQISSEVPQNLSASRPQDRQFILSSKKLLLSDSGFYLCAWSVGRAGYTEAFFGQGTRLTVV.

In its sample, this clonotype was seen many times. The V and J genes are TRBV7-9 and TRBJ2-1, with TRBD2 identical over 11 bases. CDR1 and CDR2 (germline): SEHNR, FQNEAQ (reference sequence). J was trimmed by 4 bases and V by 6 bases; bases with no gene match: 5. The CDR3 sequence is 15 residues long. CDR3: CASSTGTSGYNEQFF. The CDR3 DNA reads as TGTGCCAGCAGTACCGGGACTAGCGGATACAATGAGCAGTTCTTC.

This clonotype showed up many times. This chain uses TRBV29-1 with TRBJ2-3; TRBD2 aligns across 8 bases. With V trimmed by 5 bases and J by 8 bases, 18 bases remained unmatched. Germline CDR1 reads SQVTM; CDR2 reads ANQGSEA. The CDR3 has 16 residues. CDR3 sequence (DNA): TGCAGCGTTCCCATGGGAACGGGAGGGGCACAGGGTACGCAGTATTTT. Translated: CSVPMGTGGAQGTQYF.

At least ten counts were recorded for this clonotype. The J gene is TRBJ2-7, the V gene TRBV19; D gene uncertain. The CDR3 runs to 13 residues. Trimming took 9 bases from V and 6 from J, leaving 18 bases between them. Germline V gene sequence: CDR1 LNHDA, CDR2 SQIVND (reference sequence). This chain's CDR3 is CASLVAVGGEQYF. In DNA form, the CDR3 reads TGTGCCAGCCTCGTGGCCGTCGGTGGCGAGCAGTACTTC.